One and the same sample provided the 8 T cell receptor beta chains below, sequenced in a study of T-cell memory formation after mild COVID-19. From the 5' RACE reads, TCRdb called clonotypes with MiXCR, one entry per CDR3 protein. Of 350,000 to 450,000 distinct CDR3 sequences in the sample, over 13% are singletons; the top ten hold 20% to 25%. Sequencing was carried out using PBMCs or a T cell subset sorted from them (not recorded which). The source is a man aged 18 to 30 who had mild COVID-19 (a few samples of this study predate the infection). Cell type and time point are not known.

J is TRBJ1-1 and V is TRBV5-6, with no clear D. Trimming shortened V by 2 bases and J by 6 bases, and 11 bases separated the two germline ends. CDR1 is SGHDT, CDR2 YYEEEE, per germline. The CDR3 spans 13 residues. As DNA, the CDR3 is TGTGCCAGCAGCTTACCCTCCTTCTCTGAAGCTTTCTTT. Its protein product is CASSLPSFSEAFF.

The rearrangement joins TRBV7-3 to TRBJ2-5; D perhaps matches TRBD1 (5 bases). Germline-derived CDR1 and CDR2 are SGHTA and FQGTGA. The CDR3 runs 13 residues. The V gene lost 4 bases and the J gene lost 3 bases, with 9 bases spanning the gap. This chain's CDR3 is CASSSGQEETQYF. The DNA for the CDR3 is TGTGCCAGCAGCTCAGGACAAGAAGAGACCCAGTACTTC.

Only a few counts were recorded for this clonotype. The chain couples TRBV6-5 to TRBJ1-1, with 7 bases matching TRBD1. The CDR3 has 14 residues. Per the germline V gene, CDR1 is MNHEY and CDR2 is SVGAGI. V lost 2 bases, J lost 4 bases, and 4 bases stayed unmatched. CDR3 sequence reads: CASSYETGSTEAFF. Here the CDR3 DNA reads TGTGCCAGCAGTTACGAGACAGGGTCCACTGAAGCTTTCTTT.

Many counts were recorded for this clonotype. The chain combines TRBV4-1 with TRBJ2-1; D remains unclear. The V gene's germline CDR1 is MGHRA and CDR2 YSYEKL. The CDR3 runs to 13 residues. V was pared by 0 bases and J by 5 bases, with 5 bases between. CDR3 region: CASSQDGNNEQFF. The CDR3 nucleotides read TGCGCCAGCAGCCAAGATGGGAACAATGAGCAGTTCTTC.

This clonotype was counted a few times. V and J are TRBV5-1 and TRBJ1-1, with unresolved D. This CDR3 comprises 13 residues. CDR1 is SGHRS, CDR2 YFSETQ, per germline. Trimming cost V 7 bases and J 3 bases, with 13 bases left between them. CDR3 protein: CASLGSEDTEAFF. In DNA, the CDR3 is TGCGCCAGCCTGGGTAGCGAGGACACTGAAGCTTTCTTT.

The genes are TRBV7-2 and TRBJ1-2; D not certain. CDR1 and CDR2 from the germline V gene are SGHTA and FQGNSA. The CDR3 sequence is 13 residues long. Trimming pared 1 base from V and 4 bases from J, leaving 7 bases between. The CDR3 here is CASSLDHSYGYTF. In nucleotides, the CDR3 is TGTGCCAGCAGCTTAGATCACAGCTATGGCTACACCTTC.

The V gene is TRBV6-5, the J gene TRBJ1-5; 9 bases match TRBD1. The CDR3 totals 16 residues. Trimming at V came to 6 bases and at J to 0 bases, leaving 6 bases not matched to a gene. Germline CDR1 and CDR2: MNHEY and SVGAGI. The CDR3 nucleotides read TGTGCCAGCAGCCGGACAGGGGACCTTAGCAATCAGCCCCAGCATTTT. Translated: CASSRTGDLSNQPQHF.

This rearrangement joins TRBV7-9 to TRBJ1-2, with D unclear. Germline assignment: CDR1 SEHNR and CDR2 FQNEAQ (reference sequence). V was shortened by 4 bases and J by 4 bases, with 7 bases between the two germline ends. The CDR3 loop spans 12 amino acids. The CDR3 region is CASSYQSYGYTF. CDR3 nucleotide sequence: TGTGCCAGCAGCTACCAAAGCTATGGCTACACCTTC.